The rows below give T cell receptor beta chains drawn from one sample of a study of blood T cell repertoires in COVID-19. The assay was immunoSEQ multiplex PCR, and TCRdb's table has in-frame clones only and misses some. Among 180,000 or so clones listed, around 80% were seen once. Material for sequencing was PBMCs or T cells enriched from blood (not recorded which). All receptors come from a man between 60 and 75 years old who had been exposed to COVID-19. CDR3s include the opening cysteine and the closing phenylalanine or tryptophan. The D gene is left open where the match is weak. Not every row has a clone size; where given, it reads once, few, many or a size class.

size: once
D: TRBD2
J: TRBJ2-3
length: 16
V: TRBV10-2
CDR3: CASSDWGTSVIQTQYF
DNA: TGCGCCAGCAGTGACTGGGGGACTAGCGTGATTCAAACGCAGTATTTT

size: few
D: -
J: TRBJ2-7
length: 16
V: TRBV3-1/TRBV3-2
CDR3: CASSQHGTKKGHEQYF
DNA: TGTGCCAGCAGCCAACACGGGACAAAAAAGGGCCACGAGCAGTACTTC

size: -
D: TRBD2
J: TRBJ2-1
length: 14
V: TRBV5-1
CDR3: CASSGGLEGNEQFF
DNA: TGCGCCAGCAGCGGGGGACTAGAAGGCAATGAGCAGTTCTTC

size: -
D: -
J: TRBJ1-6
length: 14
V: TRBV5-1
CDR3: CASSLSQANSPLHF
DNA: TGCGCCAGCAGCTTGAGCCAGGCTAATTCACCCCTCCACTTT

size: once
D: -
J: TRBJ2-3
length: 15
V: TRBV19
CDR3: CASSPPGGSTDTQYF
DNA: TGTGCCAGTAGTCCCCCCGGCGGGAGCACAGATACGCAGTATTTT

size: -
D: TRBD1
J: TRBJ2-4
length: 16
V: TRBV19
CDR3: CASSIEGQGTKNIQYF
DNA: TGTGCCAGTAGTATAGAGGGACAGGGGACCAAAAACATTCAGTACTTC

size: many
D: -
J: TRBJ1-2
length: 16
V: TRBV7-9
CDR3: CASSPPQGVTNYGYTF
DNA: TGTGCCAGCAGCCCACCACAGGGTGTAACTAACTATGGCTACACCTTC

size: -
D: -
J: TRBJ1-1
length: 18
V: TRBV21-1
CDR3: CASSNGRVSGPTRPEAFF
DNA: TGTGCCAGCAGCAATGGCCGTGTTAGCGGCCCGACCCGGCCTGAAGCTTTCTTT

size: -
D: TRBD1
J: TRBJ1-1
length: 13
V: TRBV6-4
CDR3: CASRKTGDTEAFF
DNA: TGTGCCAGCAGGAAGACAGGGGACACTGAAGCTTTCTTT

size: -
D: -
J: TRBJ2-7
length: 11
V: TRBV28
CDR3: CASSLTYEQYF
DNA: TGTGCCAGCTCACTCACCTACGAGCAGTACTTC

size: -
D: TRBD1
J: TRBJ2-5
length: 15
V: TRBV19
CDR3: CASSTGQGAGETQYF
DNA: TGTGCCAGTAGTACGGGACAGGGGGCTGGGGAGACCCAGTACTTC

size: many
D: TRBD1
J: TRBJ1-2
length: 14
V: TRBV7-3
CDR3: CASSQATGGSGYTF
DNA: TGTGCCAGCAGCCAAGCTACAGGGGGCAGTGGCTACACCTTC

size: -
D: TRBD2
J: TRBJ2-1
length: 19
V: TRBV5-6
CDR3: CASSRPTSGIQSSYNEQFF
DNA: TGTGCCAGCAGCCGTCCGACTAGCGGGATTCAGAGCTCCTACAATGAGCAGTTCTTC

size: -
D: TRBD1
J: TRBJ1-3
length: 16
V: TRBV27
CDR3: CASSPWAGGSGNTIYF
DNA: TGTGCCAGCAGCCCTTGGGCAGGGGGATCTGGAAACACCATATATTTT

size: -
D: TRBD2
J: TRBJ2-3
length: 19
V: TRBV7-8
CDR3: CASYLVTSGSSSSTDTQYF
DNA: TGTGCCAGTTATCTTGTGACTAGCGGGAGTTCCTCTAGCACAGATACGCAGTATTTT

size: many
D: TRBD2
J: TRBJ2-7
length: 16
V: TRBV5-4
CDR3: CASSLELAGLTYEQYF
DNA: TGTGCCAGCAGCTTGGAACTAGCGGGGTTAACCTACGAGCAGTACTTC

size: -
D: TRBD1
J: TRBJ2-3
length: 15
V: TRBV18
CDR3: CASSPGQGTTDTQYF
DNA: TGTGCCAGCTCACCTGGACAGGGGACGACAGATACGCAGTATTTT

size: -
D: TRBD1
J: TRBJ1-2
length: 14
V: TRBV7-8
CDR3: CASSLGTAQYGYTF
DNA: TGTGCCAGCAGCTTGGGGACAGCGCAATATGGCTACACCTTC

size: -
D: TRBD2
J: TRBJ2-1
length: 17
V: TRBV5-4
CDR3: CASSLGQAGGLYNEQFF
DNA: TGTGCCAGCAGCTTGGGCCAAGCGGGAGGGCTTTACAATGAGCAGTTCTTC

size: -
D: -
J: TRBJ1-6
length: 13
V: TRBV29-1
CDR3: CSVEVGGNSPLHF
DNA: TGCAGCGTTGAAGTTGGAGGGAATTCACCCCTCCACTTT

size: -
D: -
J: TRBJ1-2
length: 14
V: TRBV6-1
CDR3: CASSEAARVYGYTF
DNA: TGTGCCAGCAGTGAAGCGGCCAGGGTCTATGGCTACACCTTC

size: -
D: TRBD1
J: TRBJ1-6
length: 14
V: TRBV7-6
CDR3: CASSAQGRNSPLHF
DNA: TGTGCCAGCAGCGCACAGGGGAGGAATTCACCCCTCCACTTT

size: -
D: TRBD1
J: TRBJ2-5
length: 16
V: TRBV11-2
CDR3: CASSPGDRVSQETQYF
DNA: TGTGCCAGCAGCCCCGGCGACAGGGTCAGCCAGGAGACCCAGTACTTC

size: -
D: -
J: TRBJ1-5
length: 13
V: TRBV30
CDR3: CAWAGGDNQPQHF
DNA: TGTGCCTGGGCGGGGGGGGACAATCAGCCCCAGCATTTT

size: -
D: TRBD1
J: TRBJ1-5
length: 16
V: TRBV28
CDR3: CASSPRGQGGNQPQHF
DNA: TGTGCCAGCAGTCCGCGAGGACAGGGCGGCAATCAGCCCCAGCATTTT

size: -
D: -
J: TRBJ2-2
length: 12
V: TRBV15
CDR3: CATGPTAGELFF
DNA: TGTGCCACCGGGCCTACCGCCGGGGAGCTGTTTTTT

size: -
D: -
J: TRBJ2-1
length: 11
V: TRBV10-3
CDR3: CASGAYNEQFF
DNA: TGTGCCAGCGGTGCCTACAATGAGCAGTTCTTC

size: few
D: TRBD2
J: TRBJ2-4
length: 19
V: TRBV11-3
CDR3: CASSLAVPGLAGRGNIQYF
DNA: TGTGCCAGCAGCTTAGCGGTCCCGGGACTAGCGGGCAGGGGGAACATTCAGTACTTC

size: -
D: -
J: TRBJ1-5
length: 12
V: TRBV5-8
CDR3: CASSLLGQPQHF
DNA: TGTGCCAGCAGCTTGTTGGGCCAGCCCCAGCATTTT

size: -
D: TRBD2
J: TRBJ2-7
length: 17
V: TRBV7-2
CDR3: CASSPGVSGRPLYEQYF
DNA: TGTGCCAGCAGCCCAGGTGTTAGCGGGAGACCACTCTACGAGCAGTACTTC

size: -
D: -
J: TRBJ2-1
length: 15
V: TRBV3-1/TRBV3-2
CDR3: CASSQGQGFSNEQFF
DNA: TGTGCCAGCAGCCAAGGGCAGGGGTTTAGCAATGAGCAGTTCTTC

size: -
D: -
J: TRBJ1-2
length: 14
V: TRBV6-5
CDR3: CASRLTPRDYGYTF
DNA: TGTGCCAGCAGACTTACGCCCCGGGACTATGGCTACACCTTC

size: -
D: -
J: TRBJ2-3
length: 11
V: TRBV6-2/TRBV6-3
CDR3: CASSYFGVKYF
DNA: TGTGCCAGCAGCTACTTCGGTGTAAAGTATTTT

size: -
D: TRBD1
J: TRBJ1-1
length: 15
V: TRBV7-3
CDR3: CASSLQGAANTEAFF
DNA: TGTGCCAGCAGTCTACAGGGGGCCGCGAACACTGAAGCTTTCTTT

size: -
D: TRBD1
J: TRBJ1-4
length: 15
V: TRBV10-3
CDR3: CAISSWTGQGEKLFF
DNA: TGTGCCATCAGTTCCTGGACAGGGCAAGGTGAAAAACTGTTTTTT

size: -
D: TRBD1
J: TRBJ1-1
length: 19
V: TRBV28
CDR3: CASRNTGVRVSIMNTEAFF
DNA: TGTGCCAGCAGAAATACAGGGGTACGGGTCTCGATAATGAACACTGAAGCTTTCTTT

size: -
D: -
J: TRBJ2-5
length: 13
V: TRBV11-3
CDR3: CASSLDFGETQYF
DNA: TGTGCCAGCAGCTTAGATTTCGGGGAGACCCAGTACTTC

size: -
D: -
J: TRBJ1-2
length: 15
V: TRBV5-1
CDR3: CASSLALGQHYGYTF
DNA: TGCGCCAGCAGCTTGGCCTTAGGACAGCACTATGGCTACACCTTC

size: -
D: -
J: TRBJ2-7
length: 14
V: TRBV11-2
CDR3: CASSLDRGVHEQYF
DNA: TGTGCCAGCAGCTTAGACAGGGGTGTCCACGAGCAGTACTTC

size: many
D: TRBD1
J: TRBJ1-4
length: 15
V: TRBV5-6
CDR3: CASSTTGETNEKLFF
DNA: TGTGCCAGCAGCACGACAGGGGAGACTAATGAAAAACTGTTTTTT

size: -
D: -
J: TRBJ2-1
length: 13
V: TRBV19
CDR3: CASSIGASYEQFF
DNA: TGTGCCAGTAGTATAGGAGCGAGCTACGAGCAGTTCTTC

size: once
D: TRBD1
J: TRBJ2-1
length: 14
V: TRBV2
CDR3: CASSPGQVVDEQFF
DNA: TGTGCCAGCAGCCCGGGACAGGTTGTCGATGAGCAGTTCTTC

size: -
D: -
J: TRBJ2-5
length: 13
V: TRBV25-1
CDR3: CASSEIVQETQYF
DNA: TGTGCCAGCAGTGAAATAGTACAAGAGACCCAGTACTTC

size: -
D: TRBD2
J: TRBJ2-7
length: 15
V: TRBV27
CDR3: CASSPGTSGTYEQYF
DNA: TGTGCCAGCAGTCCGGGGACTAGCGGGACCTACGAGCAGTACTTC

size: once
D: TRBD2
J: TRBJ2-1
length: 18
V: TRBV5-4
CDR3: CASRKASGGDPSVLEQFF
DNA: TGTGCCAGCAGGAAGGCTAGCGGAGGAGACCCCTCGGTCCTTGAGCAGTTCTTC

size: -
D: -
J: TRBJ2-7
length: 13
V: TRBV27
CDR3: CASKSPSQGSRVF
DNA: TGTGCCAGCAAGTCCCCCTCACAGGGCAGTCGGGTTTTC

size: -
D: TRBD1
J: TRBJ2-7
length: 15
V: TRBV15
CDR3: CATSNYRDRTREQYF
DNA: TGTGCCACCAGCAATTACCGGGACAGGACTCGGGAGCAGTACTTC

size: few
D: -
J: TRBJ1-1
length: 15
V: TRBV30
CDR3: CAWSNRQGTFTEAFF
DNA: TGTGCCTGGAGTAATAGGCAGGGGACCTTCACTGAAGCTTTCTTT

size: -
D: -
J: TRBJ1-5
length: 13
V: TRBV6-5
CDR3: CASSPQFNQPQHF
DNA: TGTGCCAGCAGTCCCCAGTTTAATCAGCCCCAGCATTTT

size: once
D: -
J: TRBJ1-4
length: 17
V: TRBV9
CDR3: CASSTDDLGASGEKLFF
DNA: TGTGCCAGCAGTACCGACGACCTGGGGGCTTCGGGAGAAAAACTGTTTTTT

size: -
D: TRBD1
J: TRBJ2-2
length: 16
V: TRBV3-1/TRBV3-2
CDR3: CASSRTGGGGTGELFF
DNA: TGTGCCAGCAGCCGGACAGGGGGGGGAGGCACCGGGGAGCTGTTTTTT

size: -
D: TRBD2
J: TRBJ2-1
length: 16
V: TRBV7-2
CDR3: CASSPVKRGSYNEQFF
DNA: TGTGCCAGCAGCCCAGTTAAGCGGGGGTCCTACAATGAGCAGTTCTTC

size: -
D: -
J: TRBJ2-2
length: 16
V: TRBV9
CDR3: CASSVVNTKNTGELFF
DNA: TGTGCCAGCAGCGTAGTAAACACCAAGAACACCGGGGAGCTGTTTTTT

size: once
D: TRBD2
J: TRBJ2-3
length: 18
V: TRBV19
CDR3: CASSIRTSGSRGTDTQYF
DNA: TGTGCCAGTAGTATTCGGACTAGCGGGAGCCGGGGCACAGATACGCAGTATTTT